This T cell receptor (beta chain) was recorded in a study of patients and donors after allogeneic stem cell transplantation. The V and J ends lost 7 bases and 6 bases, in that order; junction bases with no gene match: 9. The CDR3 runs to 13 residues. CDR1 and CDR2 from the germline V gene are SQVTM and ANQGSEA. One entry per CDR3 protein, called by TCRdb with MiXCR from the RT-PCR reads. Of 30,000 to 40,000 distinct CDR3 sequences detected, more than 35% appear once; the ten largest clones hold 76%. The chain has TRBV29-1 and TRBJ2-3; 8 bases are shared with TRBD2. The TCR originated in a human donor who was either an allogeneic HSCT recipient or a stem cell or donor lymphocyte infusion donor (not recorded which). It is not recorded whose cells these are; they may come from a transplant donor. The source material was blood, either unsorted or a sorted T cell fraction (not recorded which). CDR3 amino acids: CSGMGLDLDTQYF. DNA of the CDR3: TGCAGCGGCATGGGACTAGATTTGGATACGCAGTATTTT.